The 7 T cell receptor beta chains below all came from one sample that was sequenced in a study of blood T cell repertoires in COVID-19. TCRdb's copy holds only in-frame clones and misses some; the assay was immunoSEQ multiplex PCR. The sample holds roughly 250,000 clones, about 87% seen once. The sample was PBMCs or T cells enriched from blood (not recorded which). The receptors were gathered from a woman aged 45-60 years who had recovered from COVID-19.

This chain links TRBV9 with TRBJ2-1; 7 bases are shared with TRBD2. CDR3 length equals 12 residues. V lost 7 bases and J lost 6; bases outside the gene matches: 4. Germline V gene sequence: CDR1 SGDLS, CDR2 YYNGEE. The DNA of the CDR3 is TGTGCCAGCTCTAGCGGAGCCAATGAGCAGTTCTTC. Its protein product is CASSSGANEQFF. Combining the CDR3 with reference TRBV9 and TRBJ2-1 gives the whole variable domain DSGVTQTPKHLITATGQRVTLRCSPRSGDLSVYWYQQSLDQGLQFLIQYYNGEERAKGNILERFSAQQFPDLHSELNLSSLELGDSALYFCASSSGANEQFFGPGTRLTVL.

This chain joins TRBV5-1 and TRBJ1-4, with D maybe TRBD1 (5 bases). Germline CDR1 SGHRS, CDR2 YFSETQ. The CDR3 runs 14 residues. The ends were cut back, 4 bases at V and 0 bases at J, with 7 bases in the middle. The CDR3 loop reads CASSRDSTNEKLFF. Here the CDR3 DNA reads TGCGCCAGCAGCCGGGACTCAACTAATGAAAAACTGTTTTTT.

The chain recombines TRBV28 with TRBJ1-4; a weak D match, TRBD1 (5 bases). V was clipped by 8 bases and J by 7 bases, with 14 bases between them. The CDR3 has 13 amino acids. CDR1 and CDR2 (germline): MDHEN, SYDVKM. CDR3 sequence: CASLRDSGEKLFF. DNA for the CDR3: TGTGCCAGCCTCCGGGACTCGGGTGAAAAACTGTTTTTT.

The V gene is TRBV5-1, the J gene TRBJ2-5, with D tentatively TRBD1 (5 bases). V was trimmed by 2 bases and J by 1 base, leaving 12 bases between them. The CDR3 covers 15 residues. Germline loops: CDR1 SGHRS, CDR2 YFSETQ. CDR3 nucleotides: TGCGCCAGCAGCTTCAAGGGGTCGGCCCAAGAGACCCAGTACTTC. Translating it yields CASSFKGSAQETQYF.

This sequence joins TRBV7-2 and TRBJ2-1, with D perhaps TRBD2 (5 bases). Trimming left V 3 bases short and J 3 bases short, with 12 bases between. The V gene's germline CDR1 is SGHTA and CDR2 FQGNSA. The CDR3 is 15 residues long. As DNA, the CDR3 is TGTGCCAGCAGCTTCGCCTCAACTAGCTACAATGAGCAGTTCTTC. As protein: CASSFASTSYNEQFF.

The V gene is TRBV28, the J gene TRBJ1-4; TRBD1 might be the D (6 bases). The V end lost 4 bases, the J end lost 10 bases, and 16 bases lay between the germline ends. The length of the CDR3 is 14 residues. Looked up from germline, CDR1 is MDHEN and CDR2 is SYDVKM. The chain's CDR3 is CASSSGQRYIKLFF. The CDR3, as DNA: TGTGCCAGCAGTTCGGGACAACGATACATAAAACTGTTTTTT.

The chain carries TRBV4-1 and TRBJ1-1, with D perhaps TRBD1 (5 bases). This CDR3 has 11 amino acids. The V gene lost 5 bases and the J gene lost 9 bases, with 10 bases spanning the gap. Germline V gene data show CDR1 as MGHRA and CDR2 as YSYEKL. The CDR3: CASSGQGKAFF. As DNA, the CDR3 is TGCGCCAGCAGCGGGCAGGGTAAAGCTTTCTTT.